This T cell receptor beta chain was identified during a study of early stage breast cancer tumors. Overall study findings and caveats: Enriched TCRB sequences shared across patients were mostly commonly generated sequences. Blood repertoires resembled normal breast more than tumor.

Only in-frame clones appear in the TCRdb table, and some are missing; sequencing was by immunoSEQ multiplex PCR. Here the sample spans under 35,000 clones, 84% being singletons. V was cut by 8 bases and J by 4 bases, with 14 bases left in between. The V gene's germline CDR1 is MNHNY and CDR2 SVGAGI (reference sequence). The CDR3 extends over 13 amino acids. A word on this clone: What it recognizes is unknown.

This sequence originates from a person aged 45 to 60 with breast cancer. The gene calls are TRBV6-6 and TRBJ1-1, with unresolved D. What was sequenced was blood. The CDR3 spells CASGRPSGTEAFF. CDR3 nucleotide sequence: TGTGCCAGCGGGAGGCCTTCGGGCACTGAAGCTTTCTTT.